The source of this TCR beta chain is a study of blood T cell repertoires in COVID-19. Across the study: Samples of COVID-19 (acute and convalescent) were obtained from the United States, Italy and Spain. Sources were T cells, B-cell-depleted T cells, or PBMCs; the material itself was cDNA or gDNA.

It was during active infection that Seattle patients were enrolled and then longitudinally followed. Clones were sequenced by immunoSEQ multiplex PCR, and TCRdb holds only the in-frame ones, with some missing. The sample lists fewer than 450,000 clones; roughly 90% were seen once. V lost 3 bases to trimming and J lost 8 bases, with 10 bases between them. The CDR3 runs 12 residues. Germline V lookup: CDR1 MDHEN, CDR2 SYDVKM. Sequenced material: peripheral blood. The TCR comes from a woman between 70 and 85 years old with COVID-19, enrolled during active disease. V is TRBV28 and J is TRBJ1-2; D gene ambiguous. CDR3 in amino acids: CASSLAAGGYTF. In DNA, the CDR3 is TGTGCCAGCAGTTTGGCGGCTGGAGGCTACACCTTC.